These 23 T cell receptor beta chains were sequenced from one sample in a study of T-cell memory formation after mild COVID-19. TCRdb analysed the 5' RACE reads with MiXCR anew, one entry per CDR3 protein. The data show roughly 49,000 distinct CDR3 sequences, with less than 35% seen just once and 43% held by the top ten. Sequencing used PBMCs or a T cell subset sorted from them (not recorded which). The receptors were gathered from a man aged 18 to 35 who had mild COVID-19 (a few samples of this study predate the infection). Cell type and time point are not known.

This clonotype was observed a handful of times. The CDR3 region has the DNA TGTGCCAGCAGGGGAACAGGAGACCAGCCCCAGCATTTT. This codes for CASRGTGDQPQHF. The chain carries TRBV12-3 or TRBV12-4 and TRBJ1-5, with D possibly matching TRBD1 (5 bases). Trimming removed 6 bases at V and 7 bases at J, with 13 bases between. This CDR3 is 13 amino acids long.

This chain connects TRBV7-9 to TRBJ1-4, with D perhaps matching TRBD1 (5 bases). Germline CDR1 SEHNR, CDR2 FQNEAQ (reference sequence). V was trimmed by 5 bases and J by 4 bases, leaving 14 bases between them. This CDR3 has 15 amino acids. The CDR3 protein is CASSRTGGVNEKLFF. CDR3 DNA: TGTGCCAGCAGCCGGACGGGAGGGGTTAATGAAAAACTGTTTTTT.

There are a few counts of this clonotype. The chain combines TRBV9 with TRBJ1-6; tentatively, D is TRBD1 (6 bases). CDR1 is SGDLS and CDR2 is YYNGEE in the germline V gene. V lost 4 bases and J 8 bases, leaving 13 bases between the germline ends. This CDR3 spans 14 amino acids. CDR3 DNA: TGTGCCAGCAGCTCCGAGGGGGGCTATTCACCCCTCCACTTT. It is translated as CASSSEGGYSPLHF.

The chain carries TRBV4-3 and TRBJ2-1; D uncertain. Looked up from germline, CDR1 is LGHNA and CDR2 is YSLEER. The length of the CDR3 is 13 residues. V was cut by 5 bases and J by 6 bases, with 11 bases left in between. Here the CDR3 DNA reads TGCGCCAGCAGCAGATATACGACCAATGAGCAGTTCTTC. It specifies CASSRYTTNEQFF.

V is TRBV7-2 and J is TRBJ2-1; D tentatively reads TRBD1 or TRBD2 (5 bases each). V lost 2 bases, J lost 10 bases, and 12 bases lay in between. The germline V gene encodes CDR1 SGHTA and CDR2 FQGNSA. The CDR3 is 13 amino acids. CDR3 coding DNA: TGTGCCAGCAGCTTAACGGGGCGCCGGGAGCAGTTCTTC. This codes for CASSLTGRREQFF. Filled out from reference TRBV7-2 and TRBJ2-1, the complete variable domain reads GAGVSQSPSNKVTEKGKDVELRCDPISGHTALYWYRQSLGQGLEFLIYFQGNSAPDKSGLPSDRFSAERTGGSVSTLTIQRTQQEDSAVYLCASSLTGRREQFFGPGTRLTVL.

In nucleotides, the CDR3 is TGCGCCAGCAGCCAGGTCGGCCGCGAGAACACTGAAGCTTTCTTT. It codes for CASSQVGRENTEAFF. The chain links TRBV4-1 to TRBJ1-1; D is uncertain. The CDR3 is 15 residues long. Trimming stripped 3 bases from V and 1 base from J, with 12 bases between. Germline CDR1 and CDR2: MGHRA and YSYEKL.

Only a few counts were recorded for this clonotype. The chain carries TRBV7-7 and TRBJ2-1, with 12 bases fitting TRBD2. Trimming at V came to 5 bases and at J to 4 bases, leaving 6 bases not matched to a gene. The CDR3 contains 16 residues. Germline-derived CDR1 and CDR2 are SSHAT and FNYEAQ (reference sequence). As DNA, the CDR3 is TGTGCCAGCAGCAAGACTAGCGGGGGACCGTACAATGAGCAGTTCTTC. Protein: CASSKTSGGPYNEQFF.

This sequence joins TRBV20-1 and TRBJ2-1; 8 nucleotides line up with TRBD2. This CDR3 contains 15 residues. Germline V gene lookup returns CDR1 DFQATT and CDR2 SNEGSKA (reference sequence). With 0 bases clipped from V and 7 bases from J, the junction kept 8 bases outside the gene matches. The CDR3 loop is CSARDSGGTGNEQFF. CDR3 nucleotide sequence: TGCAGTGCTAGAGATTCGGGGGGGACCGGAAATGAGCAGTTCTTC.

V usage is TRBV6-5 and J usage is TRBJ2-3; D gene unclear. CDR1 MNHEY and CDR2 SVGAGI come from the germline V gene. Deletions cut 5 bases from V and 2 bases from J, with 11 bases between. The CDR3 loop spans 14 amino acids. The CDR3, as DNA: TGTGCCAGCAGTACGACAAGGAACACAGATACGCAGTATTTT. Its protein product is CASSTTRNTDTQYF.

The chain joins TRBV6-2 or TRBV6-3 to TRBJ2-7; D may correspond to TRBD1 or TRBD2 (5 bases each). Trimming stripped 7 bases from V and 3 bases from J, with 19 bases between. The CDR3 sequence is 15 residues long. The V gene's germline CDR1 is MNHEY and CDR2 SVGEGT. The DNA of the CDR3 is TGTGCCAGCACCAAGAGGGGAACTCGCCTCTACGAGCAGTACGTC. This gives the protein CASTKRGTRLYEQYV.

This clonotype was seen more than once but under ten times. V gene TRBV4-3 combines with J gene TRBJ2-1, with 12 bases identical to TRBD1. The germline CDR1 and CDR2 sequences are LGHNA and YSLEER. J was trimmed by 6 bases and V by 1 base; bases with no gene match: 7. The CDR3 is 17 amino acids. The CDR3 loop is CASSQVRDRGRLNEQFF. The CDR3 nucleotides are TGCGCCAGCAGCCAAGTGCGGGACAGGGGGCGACTCAATGAGCAGTTCTTC.

This sequence joins TRBV3-1 and TRBJ2-3, with D possibly TRBD2 on 7 matching bases. The CDR3 loop spans 19 amino acids. Trimming removed 1 base at V and 1 base at J, with 21 bases between. The germline gives CDR1 LGHDT, CDR2 YNNKEL (reference sequence). CDR3 sequence: CASSQVGLGGGVRTDTQYF. For the CDR3, the DNA is TGTGCCAGCAGCCAAGTGGGGCTCGGAGGGGGGGTACGCACAGATACGCAGTATTTT.

The chain carries TRBV12-3 or TRBV12-4 and TRBJ2-3; 13 positions match TRBD2. V was pared by 5 bases and J by 0 bases, with 11 bases of the junction left unmatched. The CDR3 extends over 19 amino acids. The CDR3: CASSDPGLAGALSTDTQYF. CDR3 nucleotide sequence: TGTGCCAGCAGTGACCCTGGACTAGCGGGGGCCCTTAGCACAGATACGCAGTATTTT.

This clonotype has a handful of counts. This rearrangement joins TRBV3-1 to TRBJ2-4; 8 bases are a match to TRBD2. Germline trimming cut 4 bases from V and 6 bases from J; bases unmatched to any gene: 8. CDR3 size: 15 residues. Germline-derived CDR1 and CDR2 are LGHDT and YNNKEL (reference sequence). As DNA, the CDR3 is TGTGCCAGCAGCCTCTCTCTAGCGGGCGGAAACATTCAGTACTTC. Translated: CASSLSLAGGNIQYF.

The chain joins TRBV14 to TRBJ2-5, with D possibly matching TRBD2 (5 bases). This CDR3 has 15 residues. Germline loops: CDR1 SGHDN, CDR2 FVKESK. V lost 4 bases, J lost 3 bases, and 15 bases lay in between. CDR3 protein: CASSLWQSGEETQYF. CDR3 sequence (DNA): TGTGCCAGCAGCCTCTGGCAAAGCGGTGAAGAGACCCAGTACTTC.

This chain joins TRBV27 and TRBJ2-3; 9 bases agree with TRBD2. Losses at the gene ends were 7 bases for V and 2 bases for J; bases not matched to a gene: 7. CDR3 length equals 15 residues. Germline V gene data show CDR1 as MNHEY and CDR2 as SMNVEV (reference sequence). CDR3 region: CASTRTSVHTDTQYF. DNA for the CDR3: TGTGCCAGCACCCGGACTAGCGTTCACACAGATACGCAGTATTTT.

This chain joins TRBV29-1 and TRBJ2-6, with D perhaps TRBD1 or TRBD2 (6 bases each). V was clipped by 6 bases and J by 0 bases, with 12 bases between them. The CDR3 spans 15 residues. Germline V gives CDR1 SQVTM, CDR2 ANQGSEA. The CDR3 DNA follows: TGCAGCGTGACAGGAGGGAGCTCTGGGGCCAACGTCCTGACTTTC. This codes for CSVTGGSSGANVLTF.

The chain is built from TRBV9 and TRBJ2-5; the match to TRBD2 covers 12 bases. The CDR3 has 20 residues. The germline gives CDR1 SGDLS, CDR2 YYNGEE. V lost 1 base, J lost 4 bases, and 17 bases stayed unmatched. DNA for the CDR3: TGTGCCAGCAGCGTACTAGCGGGGGGGACGTCACGATTGCTGGGAGAGACCCAGTACTTC. The encoded protein is CASSVLAGGTSRLLGETQYF. The entire variable domain, with the rest obtained from reference TRBV9 and TRBJ2-5, is as follows: DSGVTQTPKHLITATGQRVTLRCSPRSGDLSVYWYQQSLDQGLQFLIQYYNGEERAKGNILERFSAQQFPDLHSELNLSSLELGDSALYFCASSVLAGGTSRLLGETQYFGPGTRLLVL.

This clonotype appeared a few times. A read error may produce the germline difference seen at one junction end. The chain couples TRBV9 to TRBJ1-1; D gene ambiguous. CDR3 length: 15 amino acids. In germline, CDR1 is SGDLS, CDR2 YYNGEE. The CDR3 DNA reads as TGTGCCAGCAGCGTAGGAGTGGCCCTGAACAATGAAGCTTTCTTT. This sequence encodes CASSVGVALNNEAFF.

This chain uses TRBV29-1 with TRBJ1-2; D not certain. CDR3 length equals 13 residues. V lost 5 bases and J 4 bases, leaving 14 bases between the germline ends. Germline V gene data show CDR1 as SQVTM and CDR2 as ANQGSEA. The CDR3 spells CSVPDPGSYGYTF. The CDR3 DNA reads TGCAGCGTTCCGGATCCGGGAAGCTATGGCTACACCTTC.

This clonotype was counted once. The chain recombines TRBV29-1 with TRBJ2-7, with a weak D call TRBD1 (7 bases). V shed 5 bases and J shed 4 bases, with 15 bases lying between them. CDR1 and CDR2 from the germline V gene are SQVTM and ANQGSEA. The CDR3 totals 13 residues. The CDR3 coding sequence is TGCAGCGTTTTCCAGGGGGGTGAGTACGAGCAGTACTTC. Protein sequence: CSVFQGGEYEQYF.

The chain couples TRBV6-5 to TRBJ2-2, with D uncertain. V was trimmed by 1 base and J by 8 bases, leaving 14 bases between them. Germline values: CDR1 MNHEY, CDR2 SVGAGI. The CDR3 has 15 residues. CDR3 nucleotide sequence: TGTGCCAGCAGTTACTTTATGCGGTCTCGTGGGGAGCTGTTTTTT. Translation: CASSYFMRSRGELFF.

The table lists this clonotype with a few counts. CDR3 region: CASSPSPRDRRGEQYF. CDR3 in DNA: TGTGCCAGCTCACCTTCGCCCCGGGACCGTCGGGGAGAGCAGTACTTC. The chain couples TRBV18 to TRBJ2-7; D may be TRBD1 or TRBD2 (5 bases each). CDR1 KGHSH and CDR2 LQKENI come from the germline V gene. V was trimmed by 3 bases and J by 7 bases, leaving 22 bases between them. The CDR3 sequence is 16 residues long.